This T cell receptor (beta chain) comes out of a study of shared clonotypes between healthy human individuals. The assay was immunoSEQ multiplex PCR, and TCRdb's table has in-frame clones only and misses some. The sample holds around 2.3 million clones, approximately 94% seen once. The sample taken for sequencing was naive CD4+ T cells sorted from blood. As for subset: CD45RA+ positively selected. The receptor comes from a man aged 18 to 30 in good health.

The CDR3 region is CASSQQGYNEQFF. As DNA, the CDR3 is TGCGCCAGCAGTCAACAGGGTTACAATGAGCAGTTCTTC. The rearrangement uses TRBV10-1 and TRBJ2-1; tentative D call: TRBD1 (6 bases). Germline V lookup: CDR1 WNHNN, CDR2 SYGVQD (reference sequence). This CDR3 is built from 13 residues. Trimming took 5 bases from V and 4 from J, leaving 9 bases between them.